Reported below is one T cell receptor (beta chain). Its antigen remains unknown. The entry originates in a study of OX40 agonist ivuxolimab in advanced cancers. Study-level findings and limits: Dose levels from 0.1 to 3.0 mg/kg saw CD4+ and CD8+ blood T cells expand clonally by week 6.

The table came from immunoSEQ multiplex PCR; TCRdb's copy has only in-frame clones and leaves some out. The profile covers about 98,000 clones, with roughly 89% appearing a single time and roughly 0.52% taken by the ten largest. This TCR was sampled from an adult with an advanced solid tumor such as melanoma, head and neck, liver or kidney cancer. Material: CD4+ or CD8+ T cells sorted from blood, obtained in a trial of the OX40 agonist ivuxolimab.

This CDR3 reads CASSPLGGGVNTGELFF. The CDR3 coding sequence is TGTGCCAGCAGCCCACTCGGCGGGGGGGTAAACACCGGGGAGCTGTTTTTT. This rearrangement joins TRBV12-1 to TRBJ2-2; the table names TRBD2, a call not compared with the DNA. TRBV12-1 is given as a pseudogene. CDR3 size: 17 residues.